This T cell receptor beta chain was captured in a study of shared T cell receptors in the human thymus. TCRdb's copy holds only in-frame clones and misses some; the assay was immunoSEQ multiplex PCR. The sample has about 610,000 clones; approximately 90% are singletons. The CDR3 has 12 amino acids. The V gene lost 11 bases and the J gene lost 3 bases, with 13 bases spanning the gap. Per germline, CDR1 MNHEY and CDR2 SVGAGI. The same data also went into a second study, on human thymus T cells. This second study says: Corrective surgery for congenital heart defects was being performed on the healthy Finnish infants who were the donors. Thymus was obtained from resections taken during corrective heart surgery. Within thymic and blood repertoires, V and J gene usage appeared to be biased. Thymic repertoires from unrelated individuals overlapped highly, related research reported.

Sequenced: thymocytes. The sequence was obtained from a boy under three years old with a congenital heart defect. This rearrangement joins TRBV6-5 to TRBJ2-5; weak D call: TRBD1 (5 bases). The DNA for the CDR3 is TGTGCCTGCTACAGGTCGAAAGAGACCCAGTACTTC. Protein: CACYRSKETQYF.